Listed here is a single T cell receptor (beta chain). No antigen is known for it. V dropped 1 base and J dropped 5 bases, with 11 bases sitting between them. The CDR3 sequence is 15 residues long. Per the germline V gene, CDR1 is MDHEN and CDR2 is SYDVKM. This sample stems from a study of cytomegalovirus exposure and HLA in healthy donors. Study-level points and caveats: A later analysis found most CMV-associated TCR beta chains apparently HLA-restricted.

Primers included in the PCR were 60 Vbeta and 13 Jbeta primers. This table comes from immunoSEQ multiplex PCR, and its TCRdb copy is limited to in-frame clones, with some not included. This table holds about 150,000 clones, about 64% found once. The origin of this receptor is a middle-aged woman in good health and CMV-seronegative. Sequenced: PBMCs. This chain connects TRBV28 to TRBJ2-2, with D perhaps matching TRBD1 (6 bases). The CDR3 sequence: CASSLSGVGTGELFF. Written as DNA, the CDR3 is TGTGCCAGCAGTTTATCAGGGGTCGGGACCGGGGAGCTGTTTTTT. Complete variable domain (other parts from reference TRBV28 and TRBJ2-2): DVKVTQSSRYLVKRTGEKVFLECVQDMDHENMFWYRQDPGLGLRLIYFSYDVKMKEKGDIPEGYSVSREKKERFSLILESASTNQTSMYLCASSLSGVGTGELFFGEGSRLTVL.